Listed below are T cell receptor beta chains from one sample, sequenced in a study of technical replicates of blood from a handful of donors. Clones were sequenced by immunoSEQ multiplex PCR, and TCRdb holds only the in-frame ones, with some missing. This table has more than 80,000 clones, approximately 94% appearing once. The sample comprised T cells isolated from PBMCs. The receptors were sampled from a human donor in good health. Each CDR3 is given with its conserved first and last residue. The D gene is left open where the match is weak. Rows may omit the clone size; those that give it use once, few, many or a size class.

d_call,v_call,clone_size,j_call,cdr3_nt,cdr3_aa
.,TRBV11-2,.,TRBJ2-1,TGTGCCAGCGGGGGGGGGCTGACACATTCCTACAATGAGCAGTTCTTC,CASGGGLTHSYNEQFF
TRBD2,TRBV7-2,.,TRBJ2-1,TGTGCCAGCAGCTTAAGGCGCGGGGGGGCCTTTTATGAGCAGTTCTTC,CASSLRRGGAFYEQFF
.,TRBV5-1,.,TRBJ2-2,TGCGCCAGCAGCTTGGGTCTAGCCAGTCGGACCGGGGAGCTGTTTTTT,CASSLGLASRTGELFF
.,TRBV7-9,.,TRBJ2-7,TGTGCCAGCAGCCCTCGCGGTGTTTTGACCTACGAGCAGTACTTC,CASSPRGVLTYEQYF
TRBD2,TRBV9,once,TRBJ2-6,TGTGCCAGCAGCCCTGGCGGTCAGCGGGGCTCTGGGGCCAACGTCCTGACTTTC,CASSPGGQRGSGANVLTF
TRBD2,TRBV10-2,once,TRBJ2-1,TGCGCCAGCAGCGCCGCAGTAGCGGGCAGACTTAGTGAGCAGTTCTTC,CASSAAVAGRLSEQFF
TRBD1,TRBV29-1,once,TRBJ1-2,TGCAGCGGACATACTGGACAGGGCGTAGGCGGCTACACCTTC,CSGHTGQGVGGYTF
TRBD1,TRBV4-1,few,TRBJ1-5,TGCGCCAGCAGCCTCAAGCAGGGGGAAGGTCAGCCCCAGCATTTT,CASSLKQGEGQPQHF
.,TRBV7-9,once,TRBJ2-3,TGTGCCAGCAGCTTACTTGGTACTCGGGTTTGGAGCACAGATACGCAGTATTTT,CASSLLGTRVWSTDTQYF
.,TRBV7-2,.,TRBJ2-7,TGTGCCAGCAGCTCGCCACAGGGCCCCTACGAGCAGTACTTC,CASSSPQGPYEQYF
.,TRBV29-1,.,TRBJ1-2,TGCAGCGCCCTGCCTGACCTGGGGGGGAGGGGCTACACCTTC,CSALPDLGGRGYTF
.,TRBV10-3,.,TRBJ2-7,TGTGCCATCAGCCTGACAGCCTTGACGGGCAACGAGCAGTACTTC,CAISLTALTGNEQYF
.,TRBV28,few,TRBJ1-5,TGTGCCAGCAGTCTCTGGGGGGGAGGGAACAATCAGCCCCAGCATTTT,CASSLWGGGNNQPQHF
TRBD2,TRBV5-1,once,TRBJ2-7,TGCGCCAGCACTCCCCTGCCTAGCGGGAGTATAACCTACGAGCAGTACTTC,CASTPLPSGSITYEQYF
.,TRBV19,.,TRBJ2-7,TGTGCCAGTAGTTCTAACCGGGACTTCCCTAAATACGAGCAGTACTTC,CASSSNRDFPKYEQYF
.,TRBV30,.,TRBJ2-7,TGTGCCTGGATCGCGGGCTACGAGCAGTACTTC,CAWIAGYEQYF